A selection of T cell receptor beta chains follows, all from one sample in a study of beta chain features in type 1 diabetes. Only in-frame clones appear in the TCRdb table, and some are missing; sequencing was by immunoSEQ multiplex PCR. This sample has hundreds of thousands of clones, with 15% to 18% found just once. The sequencing input was naive CD4+ T cells from blood. All receptors come from a man younger than 35 in good health. Both conserved end residues are part of each CDR3. D genes are given only for firm matches. The size of a clone is reported for some rows only, either as once, few or many, or as a class for expanded clones.

v_call	d_call	clone_size	j_call	cdr3_aa	cdr3_nt
TRBV29-1	NA	NA	TRBJ2-7	CSVDSTAGYEQYF	TGCAGCGTTGACAGTACTGCGGGTTACGAGCAGTACTTC
TRBV7-3	NA	NA	TRBJ2-3	CASSLRLAASTDTQYF	TGTGCCAGCAGCTTACGGCTAGCTGCAAGCACAGATACGCAGTATTTT
TRBV18	NA	NA	TRBJ1-2	CASSRDGTNYGYTF	TGTGCCAGCTCACGGGACGGAACTAACTATGGCTACACCTTC
TRBV7-9	NA	NA	TRBJ2-7	CASSPRVFGEQYF	TGTGCCAGCAGTCCCAGGGTATTTGGCGAGCAGTACTTC
TRBV7-9	TRBD1	NA	TRBJ1-2	CASSSPGQGSNYGYTF	TGTGCCAGCAGCTCGCCGGGACAGGGGTCTAACTACGGCTACACCTTC
TRBV9	TRBD2	NA	TRBJ2-7	CASSVEGLAGVKSSYEQYF	TGTGCCAGCAGCGTAGAGGGACTAGCGGGAGTCAAGAGCTCCTACGAGCAGTACTTC
TRBV6-4	NA	few	TRBJ2-2	CASSRGTQNTGELFF	TGTGCCAGCAGCCGCGGGACCCAGAACACCGGGGAGCTGTTTTTT
TRBV6-6	NA	NA	TRBJ1-4	CASSYYLQEGHEKLFF	TGTGCCAGCAGTTACTACCTCCAAGAGGGGCATGAAAAACTGTTTTTT
TRBV28	TRBD1	few	TRBJ1-1	CASSRQGNGNTEAFF	TGTGCCAGCAGTCGACAGGGGAATGGTAACACTGAAGCTTTCTTT
TRBV5-4	NA	few	TRBJ2-1	CASSPRGDRSYNEQFF	TGTGCCAGCAGCCCCCGAGGGGATCGTTCCTACAATGAGCAGTTCTTC
TRBV7-8	TRBD1	NA	TRBJ2-2	CASSHRQGTNTGELFF	TGTGCCAGCAGCCACCGACAGGGGACGAACACCGGGGAGCTGTTTTTT
TRBV18	NA	NA	TRBJ1-1	CASSPTVGQVNTEAFF	TGTGCCAGCTCACCAACTGTAGGCCAGGTGAACACTGAAGCTTTCTTT
TRBV14	NA	few	TRBJ1-1	CASSQVSLNTEAFF	TGTGCCAGCAGCCAAGTGTCACTGAACACTGAAGCTTTCTTT
TRBV28	TRBD1	NA	TRBJ1-2	CASSLSRQGENYGYTF	TGTGCCAGCAGTTTATCTCGACAGGGTGAGAACTATGGCTACACCTTC
TRBV10-3	NA	NA	TRBJ1-2	CAISESSGYTF	TGTGCCATCAGTGAGTCGAGTGGCTACACCTTC
TRBV6-5	TRBD1	NA	TRBJ2-7	CASSRDRNSYEQYF	TGTGCCAGCAGTCGGGACAGAAACTCCTACGAGCAGTACTTC
TRBV25-1	TRBD2	NA	TRBJ2-2	CASRPRLAGDTGELFF	TGTGCCAGCAGGCCCCGACTAGCGGGAGACACCGGGGAGCTGTTTTTT
TRBV5-1	NA	few	TRBJ2-7	CASSWPESAEPLYEQYF	TGCGCCAGCAGCTGGCCCGAATCAGCGGAGCCGCTCTACGAGCAGTACTTC
TRBV6-4	TRBD1	few	TRBJ1-2	CASSLNRGEGYTF	TGTGCCAGCAGTCTCAACAGGGGAGAGGGCTACACCTTC
TRBV28	TRBD1	few	TRBJ2-7	CASSTGGTGGHEQYF	TGTGCCAGCAGTACCGGTGGGACAGGGGGCCACGAGCAGTACTTC
TRBV11-3	NA	NA	TRBJ2-1	CASSLGRNEQFF	TGTGCCAGCAGCCTGGGGCGCAATGAGCAGTTCTTC
TRBV4-1	NA	few	TRBJ2-2	CASSQDWASANTGELFF	TGCGCCAGCAGCCAAGATTGGGCTAGCGCCAACACCGGGGAGCTGTTTTTT
TRBV20-1	NA	few	TRBJ1-2	CSVRTEYGYTF	TGCAGTGTACGGACAGAATATGGCTACACCTTC
TRBV5-4	NA	NA	TRBJ2-4	CASSFGSKNIQYF	TGTGCCAGCAGCTTCGGGTCTAAAAACATTCAGTACTTC
TRBV7-9	NA	few	TRBJ2-5	CASNLYQETQYF	TGTGCCAGCAACCTTTACCAAGAGACCCAGTACTTC
TRBV27	TRBD1	few	TRBJ2-2	CASSFSPGQGRSGELFF	TGTGCCAGCAGTTTTTCACCGGGACAGGGGCGTTCCGGGGAGCTGTTTTTT
TRBV29-1	TRBD1	NA	TRBJ2-2	CSAHDRGTGELFF	TGCAGCGCCCACGACAGGGGCACCGGGGAGCTGTTTTTT
TRBV10-3	NA	NA	TRBJ1-1	CAIKLSKNTEAFF	TGTGCCATCAAATTGTCGAAGAACACTGAAGCTTTCTTT
TRBV27	NA	NA	TRBJ1-4	CASSPKGGSNEKLFF	TGTGCCAGCAGTCCCAAGGGTGGATCTAATGAAAAACTGTTTTTT
TRBV10-2	NA	NA	TRBJ1-2	CASSESSTRGYTF	TGCGCCAGCAGTGAGTCGTCGACACGAGGCTACACCTTC
TRBV5-1	TRBD2	NA	TRBJ2-3	CASSLAGGGLGDTQYF	TGCGCCAGCAGCTTGGCAGGCGGGGGTCTCGGGGATACGCAGTATTTT
TRBV7-2	TRBD1	NA	TRBJ2-7	CASSHPPDRGLSREQYF	TGTGCCAGCAGCCACCCCCCGGACAGGGGGTTATCGAGGGAGCAGTACTTC
TRBV6-1	TRBD1	few	TRBJ1-6	CASSVIGTGSDSPLHF	TGTGCCAGCAGTGTAATCGGGACAGGGTCCGATTCACCCCTCCACTTT
TRBV7-9	TRBD1	few	TRBJ2-3	CASSWGQGGDTQYF	TGTGCCAGCAGCTGGGGACAGGGTGGAGATACGCAGTATTTT
TRBV7-3	TRBD1	few	TRBJ1-1	CASRFGTANTEAFF	TGTGCCAGCAGATTCGGGACAGCAAACACTGAAGCTTTCTTT
TRBV5-1	NA	NA	TRBJ2-4	CASSLRGEDF	TGCGCCAGCAGCTTGAGGGGCGAGGACTTC
TRBV19	NA	NA	TRBJ2-2	CASSIDGGANTGELFF	TGTGCCAGTAGTATAGATGGGGGAGCGAACACCGGGGAGCTGTTTTTT
TRBV5-1	TRBD1	NA	TRBJ1-1	CASRLTGTEAFF	TGCGCCAGCAGACTGACAGGGACTGAAGCTTTCTTT
TRBV30	TRBD1	NA	TRBJ1-5	CAWSTGQFNQPQHF	TGTGCCTGGAGTACGGGACAGTTCAATCAGCCCCAGCATTTT
TRBV7-2	TRBD2	NA	TRBJ2-3	CATTSGGSTDTQYF	TGTGCCACCACTAGCGGGGGAAGCACAGATACGCAGTATTTT
TRBV5-1	NA	few	TRBJ2-5	CASRARSGQETQYF	TGCGCCAGCAGGGCTAGATCTGGGCAAGAGACCCAGTACTTC
TRBV30	TRBD2	NA	TRBJ2-7	CAWSVRGRGSYEQYF	TGTGCCTGGAGTGTACGCGGGCGGGGGTCCTACGAGCAGTACTTC
TRBV5-1	TRBD2	NA	TRBJ2-5	CASSLAPLAGGQETQYF	TGCGCCAGCAGCTTGGCCCCACTAGCGGGGGGCCAGGAGACCCAGTACTTC
TRBV10-3	NA	few	TRBJ2-5	CAISPFQETQYF	TGTGCCATCAGTCCATTCCAAGAGACCCAGTACTTC
TRBV25-1	NA	few	TRBJ1-2	CASSDRGAINGYTF	TGTGCCAGCAGTGACCGGGGGGCAATAAATGGCTACACCTTC
TRBV9	NA	NA	TRBJ1-1	CASSVAWGAGNTEAFF	TGTGCCAGCAGCGTAGCTTGGGGGGCAGGGAACACTGAAGCTTTCTTT
TRBV6-6	NA	few	TRBJ2-7	CASSTQGAWSYEQYF	TGTGCCAGCAGTACGCAGGGAGCCTGGAGCTACGAGCAGTACTTC
TRBV10-3	NA	few	TRBJ2-5	CAIQGTTKETQYF	TGTGCCATACAGGGGACTACTAAAGAGACCCAGTACTTC
TRBV27	NA	NA	TRBJ1-1	CASSLFPGENTEAFF	TGTGCCAGCAGTTTATTCCCGGGAGAGAACACTGAAGCTTTCTTT
TRBV19	TRBD1	few	TRBJ2-7	CASSLIRDSSYEQYF	TGTGCCAGTAGTCTAATCCGGGACAGCTCCTACGAGCAGTACTTC
TRBV30	NA	NA	TRBJ1-5	CAWCRRGVGNQPQHF	TGTGCCTGGTGTAGACGGGGGGTTGGCAATCAGCCCCAGCATTTT
TRBV27	NA	few	TRBJ2-3	CASSTRPTDTQYF	TGTGCCAGCAGTACCCGACCCACAGATACGCAGTATTTT